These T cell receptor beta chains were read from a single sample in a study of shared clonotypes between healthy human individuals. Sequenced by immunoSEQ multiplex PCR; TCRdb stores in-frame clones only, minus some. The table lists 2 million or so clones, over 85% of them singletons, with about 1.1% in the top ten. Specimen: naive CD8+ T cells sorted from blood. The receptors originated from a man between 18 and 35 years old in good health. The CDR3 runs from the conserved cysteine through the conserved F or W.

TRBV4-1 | CASSQEQNYEQYF
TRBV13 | CASSSGTDTQYF
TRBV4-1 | CASSQTGTSGGTAQYF
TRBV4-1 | CASSLRGTIRSTIYF
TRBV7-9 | CASSGRSNPYEQYF
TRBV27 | CASSPYPVRTDTQYF
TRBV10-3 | CAISDFDRTATNEKLFF
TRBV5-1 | CASSLTRGSTEAFF
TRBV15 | CATSRPKGWGDTEAFF
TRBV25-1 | CASKGSWNSYEQYF
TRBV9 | CASSAGDVSYEQYF
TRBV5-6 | CASSLGNQGFTDEKLFF
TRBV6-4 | CASSEEAGELFF
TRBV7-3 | CASSSLAGGPYEQYF
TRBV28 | CASSASKTNEKLFF
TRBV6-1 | CASSDFPLAYNEQFF
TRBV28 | CASSPGQGIETQYF
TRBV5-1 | CASSLSGTSKTSYEQYF
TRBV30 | CACTAGQIFYGYTF
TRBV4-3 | CASSQEEALAGGSEQFF
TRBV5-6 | CASSLVETYGYTF
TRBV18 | CASSPVKGNGVYNEQFF
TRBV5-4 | CASSFDYTGELFF
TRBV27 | CASSSRLAGGPIGTQYF
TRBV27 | CASSPTGTGTYEQYF
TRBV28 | CASSFRGGNQPQHF